These 10 T cell receptor beta chains came from one sample sequenced in a study of blood T cell repertoires in COVID-19. The method was immunoSEQ multiplex PCR; TCRdb's version includes in-frame clones alone and lacks a portion of them. The sample holds about 270,000 clones; 83% are singletons and the top ten take over 8.5%. Material for sequencing was peripheral blood. The receptors come from a woman aged 45-65 years who had recovered from COVID-19.

V gene TRBV12-3 or TRBV12-4 combines with J gene TRBJ2-7, with TRBD1 as a possible D gene (5 bases). The CDR3 sequence is 13 residues long. V lost 5 bases and J lost 4, with 12 bases in between. For the CDR3, the DNA is TGTGCCAGCAGTGTAGAGGCAGGGTACGAGCAGTACTTC. Translating it yields CASSVEAGYEQYF.

The chain links TRBV7-3 to TRBJ2-5, with TRBD2 as a possible D gene (6 bases). Germline assignment: CDR1 SGHTA and CDR2 FQGTGA. The CDR3 contains 14 residues. V lost 2 bases and J lost 1, with 8 bases in between. Here the CDR3 DNA reads TGTGCCAGCAGCTTAGGGGGGTCCCAAGAGACCCAGTACTTC. It specifies CASSLGGSQETQYF.

This clone was found once. CDR3 residues: CASSKQGYNQPQHF. CDR3 nucleotides: TGTGCCAGTAGTAAACAGGGCTACAATCAGCCCCAGCATTTT. The chain has TRBV19 and TRBJ1-5, with TRBD1 as a possible D gene (6 bases). The CDR3 consists of 14 residues. Trimming cost V 4 bases and J 3 bases, with 10 bases left between them. The germline gives CDR1 LNHDA, CDR2 SQIVND (reference sequence).

V gene TRBV27 combines with J gene TRBJ2-1; D might be TRBD2 (6 bases). Germline V gives CDR1 MNHEY, CDR2 SMNVEV (reference sequence). The CDR3 covers 14 residues. V was clipped by 2 bases and J by 4 bases, with 9 bases between them. The CDR3 spells CASSLGTAYNEQFF. The CDR3 DNA reads TGTGCCAGCAGTTTAGGGACTGCGTACAATGAGCAGTTCTTC.

The rearrangement uses TRBV28 and TRBJ1-1; tentative D call: TRBD1 (5 bases). The CDR3 consists of 12 residues. V lost 5 bases and J lost 2, with 6 bases in between. Looked up from germline, CDR1 is MDHEN and CDR2 is SYDVKM. The CDR3 DNA sequence: TGTGCCAGCAGTCAGGGAAACACTGAAGCTTTCTTT. It encodes CASSQGNTEAFF.

V gene TRBV6-6 combines with J gene TRBJ2-1; 9 bases are shared with TRBD2. The CDR3 sequence is 17 residues long. J gave up 4 bases and V 5 bases, and 12 bases lay outside the gene matches. The germline V gene has CDR1 MNHNY and CDR2 SVGAGI (reference sequence). This chain's CDR3 is CASSPLISGRPYNEQFF. For the CDR3, the DNA is TGTGCCAGCAGTCCACTTATTAGCGGGAGACCTTACAATGAGCAGTTCTTC.

This chain uses TRBV5-4 with TRBJ2-3; no firm D call. From germline, CDR1 is SGHNT and CDR2 YYREEE (reference sequence). The CDR3 covers 14 residues. V gave up 4 bases and J gave up 4 bases, with 13 bases separating them. This chain's CDR3 is CASSVGGQADTQYF. In DNA, the CDR3 is TGTGCCAGCAGCGTCGGTGGTCAGGCAGATACGCAGTATTTT.

The J gene is TRBJ1-3, the V gene TRBV7-2, with no clear D. Germline values: CDR1 SGHTA, CDR2 FQGNSA. V was cut by 0 bases and J by 0 bases, with 9 bases left in between. This CDR3 has 16 amino acids. The CDR3 protein is CASSLAGGGSGNTIYF. CDR3 nucleotides: TGTGCCAGCAGCTTAGCGGGCGGAGGCTCTGGAAACACCATATATTTT.

The rearrangement uses TRBV7-9 and TRBJ2-7; the match to TRBD1 covers 8 bases. CDR1 is SEHNR, CDR2 FQNEAQ, per germline (reference sequence). The trim removed 6 bases at V and 5 bases at J, leaving 15 bases unmatched. This CDR3 region has 16 residues. CDR3 protein: CASSRGQGDFWDEQYF. The CDR3 coding sequence is TGTGCCAGCAGTCGAGGACAGGGCGACTTTTGGGACGAGCAGTACTTC.

The chain employs TRBV6-2 or TRBV6-3 and TRBJ2-7, with 8 nucleotides matching TRBD1. The CDR3 is 13 residues long. Germline CDR1 and CDR2: MNHEY and SVGEGT. Losses at the gene ends were 2 bases for V and 8 bases for J; bases not matched to a gene: 5. The CDR3 bases are TGTGCCAGCAGTTACCCGGGACAGGACAAGCAGTACTTC. Translation: CASSYPGQDKQYF.